A single sample gave rise to the 21 T cell receptor beta chains below, sequenced in a study of blood T cell repertoires in COVID-19. Repertoires were generated with immunoSEQ multiplex PCR, while TCRdb's copy carries only in-frame clones and drops some. Of 150,000 to 180,000 clones listed, about 86% are singletons. Sequencing used PBMCs or T cells enriched from blood (not recorded which). The receptors come from a man aged 50 or older who had recovered from COVID-19.

The chain couples TRBV7-9 to TRBJ1-6, with D perhaps matching TRBD1 (5 bases). Germline assignment: CDR1 SEHNR and CDR2 FQNEAQ (reference sequence). This CDR3 contains 14 residues. Trimming shortened V by 6 bases and J by 0 bases, and 6 bases separated the two germline ends. The CDR3 bases are TGTGCCAGCAGAGACAGCTCCTATAATTCACCCCTCCACTTT. Its translation: CASRDSSYNSPLHF.

The CDR3 reads CASSPLVRGESADTQYF. The CDR3 coding sequence is TGTGCCAGCTCACCACTCGTTCGGGGGGAGTCCGCAGATACGCAGTATTTT. The rearrangement joins TRBV18 to TRBJ2-3; 7 nucleotides align to TRBD2. The CDR3 consists of 17 residues. J gave up 4 bases and V 1 base, and 11 bases lay outside the gene matches. Per the germline V gene, CDR1 is KGHSH and CDR2 is LQKENI.

This chain joins TRBV19 and TRBJ2-3; D call uncertain. This CDR3 region has 13 residues. The V and J ends lost 3 bases and 3 bases respectively, with 7 bases between them. Germline V gives CDR1 LNHDA, CDR2 SQIVND (reference sequence). CDR3 sequence (DNA): TGTGCCAGTAGTATTCAGTTTACAGATACGCAGTATTTT. Translated, it gives CASSIQFTDTQYF. The full variable domain, in which reference TRBV19 and TRBJ2-3 provide the parts outside the CDR3, is DGGITQSPKYLFRKEGQNVTLSCEQNLNHDAMYWYRQDPGQGLRLIYYSQIVNDFQKGDIAEGYSVSREKKESFPLTVTSAQKNPTAFYLCASSIQFTDTQYFGPGTRLTVL.

This chain joins TRBV15 and TRBJ1-4; a possible D gene is TRBD1 (5 bases). CDR1 is LNHNV, CDR2 YYDKDF, per germline (reference sequence). V was clipped by 5 bases and J by 8 bases, with 18 bases between them. The CDR3 is made up of 15 amino acids. DNA for the CDR3: TGTGCCACCAGCTCACCCGACGTGGCAGGGGAAAAACTGTTTTTT. This codes for CATSSPDVAGEKLFF.

The chain recombines TRBV18 with TRBJ1-1; D unclear. V was pared by 6 bases and J by 0 bases, with 8 bases between. The germline V gene encodes CDR1 KGHSH and CDR2 LQKENI. The length of the CDR3 is 13 residues. The CDR3 protein is CASSVDMNTEAFF. The CDR3 DNA sequence: TGTGCCAGCTCTGTAGACATGAACACTGAAGCTTTCTTT.

This clone appeared a few times. The rearrangement links TRBV2 to TRBJ2-7; 7 nucleotides line up with TRBD1. V shed 9 bases, J shed 2 bases, and the junction held 13 bases outside the gene matches. Germline CDR1 is SNHLY and CDR2 is FYNNEI. The CDR3 has 15 amino acids. CDR3 sequence (DNA): TGTGCCAGTCTCTTGAAGGGACAGAGAGCCTACGAGCAGTACTTC. It codes for CASLLKGQRAYEQYF.

The sample holds a few counts of this clone. V and J are TRBV19 and TRBJ1-2; 9 nucleotides match TRBD1. This CDR3 comprises 17 residues. V was clipped by 5 bases and J by 0 bases; unmatched bases: 10. Germline V lookup: CDR1 LNHDA, CDR2 SQIVND (reference sequence). The CDR3 is CASSLNRGTGTNYGYTF. CDR3 DNA sequence: TGTGCCAGTAGTCTAAATAGGGGGACAGGGACTAACTATGGCTACACCTTC.

This clone was counted once. The genes are TRBV5-3 and TRBJ1-5; no definite D call. TRBV5-3 is an ORF for which the function is uncertain. The CDR3 contains 16 residues. The V end lost 1 base, the J end lost 0 bases, and 11 bases lay between the germline ends. CDR3 protein: CARSLYINYSNQPQHF. The CDR3 DNA reads TGTGCCAGAAGCTTGTACATAAACTATAGCAATCAGCCCCAGCATTTT.

V is TRBV29-1 and J is TRBJ1-4; D uncertain. The CDR3 has 14 amino acids. From germline, CDR1 is SQVTM and CDR2 ANQGSEA. V gave up 4 bases and J gave up 0 bases, with 9 bases separating them. For the CDR3, the DNA is TGCAGCGTTGGTAGCGGAGCAACTAATGAAAAACTGTTTTTT. Translated: CSVGSGATNEKLFF.

The J gene is TRBJ2-5, the V gene TRBV4-2; TRBD2 matches 11 bases. This CDR3 has 19 residues. Germline CDR1 and CDR2: LGHNA and YNFKEQ. Trimming at V came to 0 bases and at J to 4 bases, leaving 13 bases not matched to a gene. The chain's CDR3 is CASSQDLVAGGPYGETQYF. For the CDR3, the DNA is TGTGCCAGCAGCCAAGATCTGGTAGCGGGGGGGCCATACGGAGAGACCCAGTACTTC.

The V and J genes are TRBV7-2 and TRBJ2-5; 16 nucleotides align to TRBD2. V was clipped by 5 bases and J by 7 bases; unmatched bases: 7. The CDR3 has 16 amino acids. Germline CDR1 and CDR2: SGHTA and FQGNSA. The CDR3: CASSPGLAGGQGTQYF. DNA of the CDR3: TGTGCCAGCAGCCCGGGACTAGCGGGGGGGCAGGGGACCCAGTACTTC.

The gene calls are TRBV7-6 and TRBJ2-7, with 9 nucleotides matching TRBD1. From germline, CDR1 is SGHVS and CDR2 FNYEAQ. This CDR3 is built from 14 residues. V shed 1 base and J 2 bases; nucleotides not matched to a gene: 0. The CDR3 is CASSLGQGAYEQYF. In DNA form, the CDR3 reads TGTGCCAGCAGCTTAGGACAGGGGGCCTACGAGCAGTACTTC.

The V and J genes are TRBV6-5 and TRBJ2-2; D might be TRBD2 (6 bases). V was pared by 11 bases and J by 5 bases, with 18 bases between. This CDR3 region has 14 residues. The V gene's germline CDR1 is MNHEY and CDR2 SVGAGI. CDR3 in amino acids: CAAGGTLLTGELFF. In nucleotides, the CDR3 is TGTGCCGCCGGCGGGACTCTGTTGACCGGGGAGCTGTTTTTT.

This chain joins TRBV7-2 and TRBJ1-3, with D unclear. Trimming removed 2 bases at V and 4 bases at J, with 12 bases between. This CDR3 region has 15 residues. Per germline, CDR1 SGHTA and CDR2 FQGNSA. CDR3 sequence reads: CASSLNEGGGNTIYF. DNA for the CDR3: TGTGCCAGCAGCTTAAATGAGGGTGGGGGAAACACCATATATTTT.

The genes are TRBV7-8 and TRBJ1-6; weak D call: TRBD1 (5 bases). The V and J ends lost 4 bases and 4 bases respectively, with 11 bases between them. Looked up from germline, CDR1 is SGHVS and CDR2 is FQNEAQ. This CDR3 is 15 amino acids long. DNA of the CDR3: TGTGCCAGCAGCTCAGGGTACACGTATAATTCACCCCTCCACTTT. Translated: CASSSGYTYNSPLHF.

The CDR3 is CASSPTGSSGNTIYF. Here the CDR3 DNA reads TGTGCCAGCAGTCCGACAGGGTCTTCTGGAAACACCATATATTTT. The chain joins TRBV27 to TRBJ1-3; 7 bases map to TRBD1. Germline trimming cut 5 bases from V and 1 base from J; bases unmatched to any gene: 5. There are 15 residues in the CDR3. CDR1 is MNHEY, CDR2 SMNVEV, per germline (reference sequence).

The V call is TRBV6-2 or TRBV6-3, the J call TRBJ2-5; weak D call: TRBD2 (5 bases). This CDR3 spans 14 amino acids. V was clipped by 0 bases and J by 7 bases, with 12 bases between them. Germline V lookup: CDR1 MNHEY, CDR2 SVGEGT. The CDR3 DNA sequence: TGTGCCAGCAGTTACTCGGGAGTTGGTGTGACCCAGTACTTC. Its protein is CASSYSGVGVTQYF.

This clone was counted a few times. The rearrangement uses TRBV4-2 and TRBJ2-7, with 9 bases aligning to TRBD2. This CDR3 has 19 amino acids. Germline CDR1 LGHNA, CDR2 YNFKEQ. Unmatched junction bases numbered 13, after V lost 1 base and J lost 0 bases. The CDR3 is CASSQGGVAGAHSSYEQYF. CDR3 coding DNA: TGTGCCAGCAGCCAAGGAGGGGTAGCGGGGGCCCACAGCTCCTACGAGCAGTACTTC.

The chain has TRBV30 and TRBJ1-6; TRBD1 is a possible D gene (6 bases). The CDR3 extends over 12 amino acids. Germline assignment: CDR1 GTSNPN and CDR2 SVGIG (reference sequence). V dropped 4 bases and J dropped 10 bases, with 11 bases sitting between them. CDR3 loop: CAWTDRLSPLHF. CDR3 coding DNA: TGTGCCTGGACTGACAGGCTATCACCCCTCCACTTT.

V and J are TRBV18 and TRBJ2-2; D unresolved. Germline CDR1 is KGHSH and CDR2 is LQKENI. The CDR3 is made up of 15 amino acids. Trimming took off 3 bases at V and 0 bases at J, with 8 bases between the two ends. CDR3 protein: CASSPSYANTGELFF. In DNA form, the CDR3 reads TGTGCCAGCTCACCGTCCTATGCGAACACCGGGGAGCTGTTTTTT.

The chain uses TRBV9 and TRBJ2-3; 8 bases align to TRBD1. The length of the CDR3 is 14 residues. From germline, CDR1 is SGDLS and CDR2 YYNGEE. V shed 6 bases and J 2 bases; nucleotides not matched to a gene: 5. For the CDR3, the DNA is TGTGCCAGCAACAGGGGGTTAGCCACAGATACGCAGTATTTT. Its protein is CASNRGLATDTQYF.